These T cell receptor beta chains were read from a single sample in a study of blood T cell repertoires in COVID-19. Clones were read by immunoSEQ multiplex PCR, and TCRdb kept only the in-frame ones, dropping some. The repertoire has around 160,000 clones, 84% of them found once; the top ten carry around 35%. Sample: peripheral blood. These receptors came from a human donor in a cohort sampled during active COVID-19. CDR3s include the opening cysteine and the closing phenylalanine or tryptophan. A D gene is named only where the DNA matches it firmly. Only part of the rows carry a size: once, few, many, or a class if the clone is expanded.

D,size,J,V,DNA,CDR3
.,.,TRBJ2-7,TRBV7-7,TGTGCTAGCAGTCAACGACATTTGTACGAGCAGTACTTC,CASSQRHLYEQYF
.,.,TRBJ1-2,TRBV27,TGTGCCAGCAGTCTCGCCGGGGAGGGGAGATATGGCTACACCTTC,CASSLAGEGRYGYTF
.,.,TRBJ1-6,TRBV4-3,TGCGCCAGCAGCCCGACAGCCAGCTCCTATAATTCACCCCTCCACTTT,CASSPTASSYNSPLHF
TRBD1,.,TRBJ2-4,TRBV3-1/TRBV3-2,TGTGCCAGCAAGAAGGGGGCGGATCAGTACTTC,CASKKGADQYF
.,few,TRBJ1-2,TRBV19,TGTGCCAGTACCTCGGCAGGGTTCTATGGCTACACCTTC,CASTSAGFYGYTF
TRBD1,once,TRBJ2-7,TRBV11-2,TGTGCCAGCAGCTCCATAATTGACAGGGTGGGCTACGAGCAGTACTTC,CASSSIIDRVGYEQYF
TRBD1,.,TRBJ2-1,TRBV10-3,TGTGCCATCACCCAGACAGGGGGCAATGAGCAGTTCTTC,CAITQTGGNEQFF
TRBD1,few,TRBJ2-2,TRBV4-3,TGCGCCAGCAGCCACCTTGGGACAGGGGCGGACACCGGGGAGCTGTTTTTT,CASSHLGTGADTGELFF
TRBD1,.,TRBJ1-5,TRBV18,TGTGCCAGCTCACGAGGACAGGGGACTCAGCCCCAGCATTTT,CASSRGQGTQPQHF
.,few,TRBJ1-5,TRBV3-1/TRBV3-2,TGTGCCAGCAGCCAACTACCCCCTCATCAGCCCCAGCATTTT,CASSQLPPHQPQHF
.,.,TRBJ1-5,TRBV6-2/TRBV6-3,TGTGCCAGCAGTCCCGGAGGGGTAAGCAATCAGCCCCAGCATTTT,CASSPGGVSNQPQHF
.,few,TRBJ1-2,TRBV15,TGTGCCACCAGCAGAGGGCGCGAGGACTATGGCTACACCTTC,CATSRGREDYGYTF
.,.,TRBJ2-1,TRBV5-1,TGCGCCAGCAGCTTGACCCCGGGACATGACTACAATGAGCAGTTCTTC,CASSLTPGHDYNEQFF
TRBD2,.,TRBJ2-3,TRBV28,TGTGCCAGCAGTTCGGGACTAGCGGGGGTCCGGGATACGCAGTATTTT,CASSSGLAGVRDTQYF